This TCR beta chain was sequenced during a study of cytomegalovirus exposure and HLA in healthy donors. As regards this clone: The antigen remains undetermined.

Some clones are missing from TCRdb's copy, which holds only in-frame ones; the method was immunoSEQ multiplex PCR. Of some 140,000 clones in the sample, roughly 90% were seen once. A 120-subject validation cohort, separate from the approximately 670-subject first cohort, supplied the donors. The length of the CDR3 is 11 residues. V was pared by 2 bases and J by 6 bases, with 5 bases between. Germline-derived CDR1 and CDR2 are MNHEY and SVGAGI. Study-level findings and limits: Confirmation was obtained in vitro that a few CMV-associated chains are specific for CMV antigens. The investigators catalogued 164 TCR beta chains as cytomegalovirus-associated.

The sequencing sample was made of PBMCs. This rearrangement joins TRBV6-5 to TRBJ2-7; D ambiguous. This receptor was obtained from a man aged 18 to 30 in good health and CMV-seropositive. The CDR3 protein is CASSYLVEQYF. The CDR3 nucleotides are TGTGCCAGCAGTTACCTCGTCGAGCAGTACTTC.